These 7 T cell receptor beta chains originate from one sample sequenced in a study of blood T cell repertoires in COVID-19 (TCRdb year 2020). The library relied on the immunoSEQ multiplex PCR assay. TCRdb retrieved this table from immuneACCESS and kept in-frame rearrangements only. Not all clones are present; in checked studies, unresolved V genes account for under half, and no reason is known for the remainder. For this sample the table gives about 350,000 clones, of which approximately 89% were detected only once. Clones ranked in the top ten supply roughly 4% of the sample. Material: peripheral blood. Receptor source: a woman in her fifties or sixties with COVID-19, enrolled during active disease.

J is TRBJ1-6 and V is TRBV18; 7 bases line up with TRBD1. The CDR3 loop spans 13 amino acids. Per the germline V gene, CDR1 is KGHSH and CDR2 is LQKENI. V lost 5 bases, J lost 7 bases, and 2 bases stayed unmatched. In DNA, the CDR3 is TGTGCCAGCTCAGGGACAGACAATTCACCCCTCCACTTT. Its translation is CASSGTDNSPLHF.

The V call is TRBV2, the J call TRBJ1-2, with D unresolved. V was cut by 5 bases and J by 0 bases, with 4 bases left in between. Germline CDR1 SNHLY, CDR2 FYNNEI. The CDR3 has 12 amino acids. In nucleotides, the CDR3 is TGTGCCAGCAGTCGTTCTAACTATGGCTACACCTTC. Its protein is CASSRSNYGYTF.

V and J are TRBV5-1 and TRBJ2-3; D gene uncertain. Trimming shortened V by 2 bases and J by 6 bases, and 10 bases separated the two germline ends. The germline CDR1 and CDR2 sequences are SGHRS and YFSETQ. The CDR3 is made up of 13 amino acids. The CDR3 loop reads CASSFTMSDTQYF. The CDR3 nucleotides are TGCGCCAGCAGCTTTACGATGAGCGATACGCAGTATTTT. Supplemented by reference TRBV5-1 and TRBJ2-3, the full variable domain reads KAGVTQTPRYLIKTRGQQVTLSCSPISGHRSVSWYQQTPGQGLQFLFEYFSETQRNKGNFPGRFSGRQFSNSRSEMNVSTLELGDSALYLCASSFTMSDTQYFGPGTRLTVL.

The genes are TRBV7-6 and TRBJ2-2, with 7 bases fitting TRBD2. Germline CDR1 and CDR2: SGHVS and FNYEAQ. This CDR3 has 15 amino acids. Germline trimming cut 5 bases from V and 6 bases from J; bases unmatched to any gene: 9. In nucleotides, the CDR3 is TGTGCCAGCAGCCGCGGGGGAAGTTGGGCCGGGGAGCTGTTTTTT. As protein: CASSRGGSWAGELFF.

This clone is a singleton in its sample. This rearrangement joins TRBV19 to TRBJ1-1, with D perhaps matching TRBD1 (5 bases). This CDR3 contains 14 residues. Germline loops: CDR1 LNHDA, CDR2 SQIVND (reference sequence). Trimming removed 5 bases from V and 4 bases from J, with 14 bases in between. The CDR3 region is CASSWRGMSTEAFF. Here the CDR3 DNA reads TGTGCCAGTAGTTGGCGGGGCATGAGCACTGAAGCTTTCTTT. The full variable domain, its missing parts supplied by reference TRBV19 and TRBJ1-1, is DGGITQSPKYLFRKEGQNVTLSCEQNLNHDAMYWYRQDPGQGLRLIYYSQIVNDFQKGDIAEGYSVSREKKESFPLTVTSAQKNPTAFYLCASSWRGMSTEAFFGQGTRLTVV.

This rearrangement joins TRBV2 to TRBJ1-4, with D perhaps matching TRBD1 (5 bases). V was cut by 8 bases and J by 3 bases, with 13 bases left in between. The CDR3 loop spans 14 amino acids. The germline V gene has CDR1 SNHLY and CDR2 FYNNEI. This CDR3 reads CASGREEANEKLFF. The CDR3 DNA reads TGTGCCAGCGGCAGGGAGGAGGCTAATGAAAAACTGTTTTTT.

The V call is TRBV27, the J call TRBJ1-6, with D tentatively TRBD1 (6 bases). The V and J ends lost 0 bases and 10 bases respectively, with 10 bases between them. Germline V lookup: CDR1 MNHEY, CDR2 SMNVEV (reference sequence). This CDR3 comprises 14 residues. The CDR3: CASSLSWGRSPLHF. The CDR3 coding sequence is TGTGCCAGCAGTTTATCCTGGGGGCGGTCACCCCTCCACTTT.